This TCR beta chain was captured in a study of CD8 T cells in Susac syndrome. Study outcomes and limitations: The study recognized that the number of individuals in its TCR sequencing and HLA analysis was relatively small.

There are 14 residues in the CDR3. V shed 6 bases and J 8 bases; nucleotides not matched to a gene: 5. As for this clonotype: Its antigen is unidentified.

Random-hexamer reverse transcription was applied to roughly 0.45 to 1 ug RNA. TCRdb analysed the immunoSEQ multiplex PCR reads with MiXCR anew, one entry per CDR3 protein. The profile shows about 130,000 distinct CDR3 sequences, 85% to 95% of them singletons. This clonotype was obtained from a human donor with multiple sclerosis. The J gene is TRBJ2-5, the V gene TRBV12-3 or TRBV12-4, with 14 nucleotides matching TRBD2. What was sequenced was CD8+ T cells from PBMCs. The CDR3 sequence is CASRSGLAGATQYF. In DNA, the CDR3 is TGTGCCAGCAGGTCGGGACTAGCGGGGGCCACCCAGTACTTC.